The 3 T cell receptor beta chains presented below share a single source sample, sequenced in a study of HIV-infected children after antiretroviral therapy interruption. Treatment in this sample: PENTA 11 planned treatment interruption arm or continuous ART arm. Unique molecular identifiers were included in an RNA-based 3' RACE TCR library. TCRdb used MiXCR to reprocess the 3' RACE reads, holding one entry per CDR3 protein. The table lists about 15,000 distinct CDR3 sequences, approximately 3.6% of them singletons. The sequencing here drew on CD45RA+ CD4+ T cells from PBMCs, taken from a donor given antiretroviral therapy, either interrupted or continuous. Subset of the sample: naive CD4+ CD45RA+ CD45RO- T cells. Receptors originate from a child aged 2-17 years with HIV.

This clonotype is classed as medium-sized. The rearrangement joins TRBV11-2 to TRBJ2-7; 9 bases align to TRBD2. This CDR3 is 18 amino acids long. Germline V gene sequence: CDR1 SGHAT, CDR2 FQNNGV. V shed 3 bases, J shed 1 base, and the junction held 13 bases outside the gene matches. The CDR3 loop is CASSFGPVSSGASYEQYF. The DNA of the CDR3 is TGTGCCAGCAGCTTTGGTCCCGTGTCTAGCGGGGCATCCTACGAGCAGTACTTC.

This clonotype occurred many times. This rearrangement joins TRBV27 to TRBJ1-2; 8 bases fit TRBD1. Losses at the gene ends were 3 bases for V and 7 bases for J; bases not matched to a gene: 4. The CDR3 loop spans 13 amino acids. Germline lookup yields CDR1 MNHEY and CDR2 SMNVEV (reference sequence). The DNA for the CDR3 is TGTGCCAGCAGTTTGGACAGGGTAGTTGGCTACACCTTC. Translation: CASSLDRVVGYTF.

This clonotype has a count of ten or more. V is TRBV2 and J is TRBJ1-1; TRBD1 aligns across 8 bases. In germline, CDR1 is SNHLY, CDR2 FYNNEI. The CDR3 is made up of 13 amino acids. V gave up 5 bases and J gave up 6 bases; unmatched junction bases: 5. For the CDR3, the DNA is TGTGCCAGCAGTACAGGGGGTACCCCTGAAGCTTTCTTT. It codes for CASSTGGTPEAFF.